The rows below give T cell receptor beta chains drawn from one sample of a study of cytomegalovirus exposure and HLA in healthy donors. Assay used: immunoSEQ multiplex PCR; TCRdb lists only in-frame clones, some missing. Of roughly 150,000 clones listed, less than 90% were seen once; the top ten hold approximately 2.7%. Sequencing input: PBMCs. The source is a boy younger than 10 in good health and CMV-seronegative. CDR3s include the opening cysteine and the closing phenylalanine or tryptophan. Fields, in order: J gene, D gene, clone size, V gene, CDR3 DNA, CDR3 protein. A D gene is named only where the DNA matches it firmly. Clone size is shown for a subset of rows, as once, few, many or a class of expanded clone.

TRBJ1-2 TRBD1 NA TRBV7-9 TGTGCCAGCAGCTTAGTAACGGGACAGGGAAATGGCTACACCTTC CASSLVTGQGNGYTF
TRBJ2-7 TRBD1 NA TRBV5-1 TGCGCCAGCAGCACGGGACAGGGGCTCGGGGAGCAGTACTTC CASSTGQGLGEQYF
TRBJ1-1 TRBD1 NA TRBV7-3 TGTGCCAGCAGCTTACACAGGACAGGGGCAACTGAAGCTTTCTTT CASSLHRTGATEAFF
TRBJ1-1 NA few TRBV10-2 TGCGCCAGCAGTGAGTTATGGAACACTGAAGCTTTCTTT CASSELWNTEAFF
TRBJ1-1 NA NA TRBV28 TGTGCCAGCAGTCCGAACAGGCTGAACACTGAAGCTTTCTTT CASSPNRLNTEAFF
TRBJ1-2 TRBD1 NA TRBV19 TGTGCCAGTAGTACGCCGGGACAGGGGATCTATGGCTACACCTTC CASSTPGQGIYGYTF
TRBJ1-1 TRBD1 NA TRBV27 TGTGCCAGCAGTCTACTTTACAGGGGAATGAACACTGAAGCTTTCTTT CASSLLYRGMNTEAFF
TRBJ1-4 TRBD1 NA TRBV7-2 TGTGCCAGCAGCTTAGCCAGGAGTCGTAGGGGGCTCGAAAAACTGTTTTTT CASSLARSRRGLEKLFF
TRBJ2-1 TRBD1 NA TRBV11-3 TGTGCCAGCAGCTTAGTCCTCGGGACAGGGTACAATGAGCAGTTCTTC CASSLVLGTGYNEQFF
TRBJ2-1 NA NA TRBV18 TGTGCCAGCTCACCAGAAGACAGCCGTAAGGCTAGAGTGCTTCCCACGGATGAGCAGTTCTTC CASSPEDSRKARVLPTDEQFF
TRBJ1-6 TRBD1 NA TRBV27 TGTGCCAGCAGTCCCACTCGACAGGGGGCTTTTTCACCCCTCCACTTT CASSPTRQGAFSPLHF
TRBJ2-7 NA NA TRBV7-3 TGTGCCAGCAGCTCCCTCGGTAGCTACGAGCAGTACTTC CASSSLGSYEQYF
TRBJ1-1 TRBD1 NA TRBV15 TGTGCCACCAGCAGAGGTCGGACAGGGGTGAACACTGAAGCTTTCTTT CATSRGRTGVNTEAFF
TRBJ2-7 TRBD2 NA TRBV6-1 TGTGCCAGCAGTGAAGCCCATCAGCGGGGGGGTGTATACGAGCAGTACTTC CASSEAHQRGGVYEQYF
TRBJ1-3 TRBD1 NA TRBV5-1 TGCGCCAGCAGCGCCGACAGGGCCTCTGGAAACACCATATATTTT CASSADRASGNTIYF
TRBJ1-5 NA NA TRBV19 TGTGCCAGTACCATCTGGGGCCGAAGTAGCAATCAGCCCCAGCATTTT CASTIWGRSSNQPQHF
TRBJ1-1 TRBD1 few TRBV5-5 TGTGCCAGCAGCTTGGTCCCCAGGGAGACAGGGCCCAATGAAGCTTTCTTT CASSLVPRETGPNEAFF
TRBJ1-6 NA NA TRBV28 TGTGCCAGCAGGGAAACAGCGGGACAAAATAATTCACCCCTCCACTTT CASRETAGQNNSPLHF
TRBJ2-3 TRBD2 NA TRBV6-4 TGTGCCAGCAGTGACTCTAGCGGGAGGGCCGATACGCAGTATTTT CASSDSSGRADTQYF
TRBJ1-1 NA few TRBV29-1 TGCAGCGTTGGGGAGTCCCAAGGCACTGAAGCTTTCTTT CSVGESQGTEAFF
TRBJ2-5 NA NA TRBV19 TGTGCCAGTAGTTATCAAGAGACCCAGTACTTC CASSYQETQYF
TRBJ2-1 TRBD2 NA TRBV2 TGTGCCAGCACTCACGCTGGACTAGCGGGAGATCGGAATAACAATGAGCAGTTCTTC CASTHAGLAGDRNNNEQFF
TRBJ1-2 NA NA TRBV5-6 TGTGCCAGCAGCTTGTGGGCTTACAGTTCTAACTATGGCTACACCTTC CASSLWAYSSNYGYTF
TRBJ2-2 NA NA TRBV28 TGTGCCAGCAGTAACCGACAGAACCCCATTTTCGGGGAGCTGTTTTTT CASSNRQNPIFGELFF
TRBJ1-1 NA NA TRBV6-4 TGTGCCAGCAGTGAATCCCCAGGGTATAACACTGAAGCTTTCTTT CASSESPGYNTEAFF
TRBJ2-7 TRBD1 NA TRBV13 TGTGCCAGCAGAGGGACAGGGAACTCCTACGAGCAGTACTTC CASRGTGNSYEQYF
TRBJ2-7 TRBD1 NA TRBV5-1 TGCGCCAGCAGCTTCTTAAGACAGGGGGCGTACGAGCAGTACTTC CASSFLRQGAYEQYF
TRBJ1-1 NA NA TRBV25-1 TGTGCCAGCAGTCGACAGTTTGAAGCTTTCTTT CASSRQFEAFF
TRBJ1-5 NA once TRBV7-2 TGTGCCAGCAGCTTAGCACTAGATCAGCCCCAGCATTTT CASSLALDQPQHF
TRBJ2-2 NA NA TRBV7-3 TGTGCCAGCAGCCCTAGCTTGCCCGGGGAGCTGTTTTTT CASSPSLPGELFF
TRBJ2-5 NA NA TRBV29-1 TGCAGCGTCGCCGGGGTTGATACATTACGGAAAGAGACCCAGTACTTC CSVAGVDTLRKETQYF
TRBJ1-5 TRBD1 NA TRBV11-3 TGTGCCAGCAGCCAAGGACAGGGGGAGGGGAATCAGCCCCAGCATTTT CASSQGQGEGNQPQHF
TRBJ2-5 TRBD2 NA TRBV13 TGTGCCAGCAGCTTAGAGGGGGGGGCTAGCGGGAAACCCTTCCAAGAGACCCAGTACTTC CASSLEGGASGKPFQETQYF
TRBJ2-1 NA NA TRBV15 TGTGCCACTCACCGGGGAGTGTACAATGAGCAGTTCTTC CATHRGVYNEQFF
TRBJ2-7 NA NA TRBV5-4 TGTGCCAGCAGCTTGACCGCCGGAGGACTGTTAACCTACGAGCAGTACTTC CASSLTAGGLLTYEQYF
TRBJ2-3 NA NA TRBV6-5 TGTGCCAGCAGTTACCGGGGATTCACAGATACGCAGTATTTT CASSYRGFTDTQYF
TRBJ1-1 NA NA TRBV6-5 TGTGCCAGCAAAGCAGGGGACTACATGAACACTGAAGCTTTCTTT CASKAGDYMNTEAFF
TRBJ2-7 TRBD2 NA TRBV7-8 TGTGCCAGCAGCTTAGCCAGCGGGGGGACCCTCGCCTACGAGCAGTACTTC CASSLASGGTLAYEQYF
TRBJ2-7 NA NA TRBV7-2 TGTGCCAGCAGCTTTTCCGGCTACGAGCAGTACTTC CASSFSGYEQYF
TRBJ1-5 NA NA TRBV23-1 TGCGCCAGCAGTCACTCGCGATCAGGGTTGCAGCCCCAGCATTTT CASSHSRSGLQPQHF
TRBJ1-5 TRBD1 NA TRBV7-3 TGTGCCAGCAGCTTGACGGGTACCCCAGGGGGTTATAGCAATCAGCCCCAGCATTTT CASSLTGTPGGYSNQPQHF
TRBJ1-3 TRBD1 NA TRBV14 TGTGCCAGCAGCCAAGATTATTGGGACAGCCTCTCTGGAAACACCATATATTTT CASSQDYWDSLSGNTIYF
TRBJ2-3 NA NA TRBV10-2 TGCGCCAGCAGTCCGGAGACAGTTCTTGGAACAGATACGCAGTATTTT CASSPETVLGTDTQYF
TRBJ2-7 TRBD2 NA TRBV11-2 TGTGCCAGCAGCGGATTGACCGGGACTATCTACGAGCAGTACTTC CASSGLTGTIYEQYF
TRBJ2-3 NA NA TRBV7-2 TGTGCCAGCCTACCGTCCAGGTTCCCCACAGATACGCAGTATTTT CASLPSRFPTDTQYF
TRBJ1-5 TRBD1 NA TRBV19 TGTGCCAGTAGTACCCGACAGGGGGCGCGGAGCAATCAGCCCCAGCATTTT CASSTRQGARSNQPQHF
TRBJ2-1 NA NA TRBV7-3 TGTGCCAGCAGCACCCCGAGGAGTGAGCAGTTCTTC CASSTPRSEQFF
TRBJ2-5 TRBD1 NA TRBV25-1 TGTGCCAGCAGTGAAAAAGGACAGGGGGTAGGGGAGACCCAGTACTTC CASSEKGQGVGETQYF
TRBJ2-2 NA few TRBV30 TGTGCCTGGAGGACCCAGCGGTTGGACACCGGGGAGCTGTTTTTT CAWRTQRLDTGELFF
TRBJ2-5 NA once TRBV20-1 TGCAGTGGAACGCGAGAAGAGACCCAGTACTTC CSGTREETQYF
TRBJ2-3 NA NA TRBV15 TGTGCCACCAGCAGATCACAAGATACGCAGTATTTT CATSRSQDTQYF
TRBJ2-1 TRBD2 NA TRBV6-4 TGTGCCAGCAGTGACTCAAGAGCGGGAGACTACAATGAGCAGTTCTTC CASSDSRAGDYNEQFF
TRBJ1-2 NA NA TRBV28 TGTGCCAGCAGTTTAGGGCCAGTAATGGGTGGCTATGGCTACACCTTC CASSLGPVMGGYGYTF
TRBJ1-1 TRBD1 NA TRBV6-5 TGTGCCAGCAGTTCGTTGACAGGGGTTGAAGCTTTCTTT CASSSLTGVEAFF
TRBJ2-1 TRBD1 NA TRBV7-2 TGTGCCAGCAGATTGACAGGGGTCAATGAGCAGTTCTTC CASRLTGVNEQFF
TRBJ2-7 NA NA TRBV2 TGTGCCAGCAGTGAAATCACAGAACACTACGAGCAGTACTTC CASSEITEHYEQYF
TRBJ1-2 NA NA TRBV5-1 TGCGCCAGCAGCTTGGCGCTATCGGGAGACCTGGTCTATGGCTACACCTTC CASSLALSGDLVYGYTF
TRBJ2-7 NA NA TRBV6-5 TGTGCCAGCAGTCTAGCGAATGCCTACGAGCAGTACTTC CASSLANAYEQYF
TRBJ1-1 NA NA TRBV15 TGTGCCACCAGCAGAGATCAGGGAAATGAAGCTTTCTTT CATSRDQGNEAFF
TRBJ1-2 NA few TRBV4-1 TGCGCCAGCAGCGGACAACAGATCTATGGCTACACCTTC CASSGQQIYGYTF